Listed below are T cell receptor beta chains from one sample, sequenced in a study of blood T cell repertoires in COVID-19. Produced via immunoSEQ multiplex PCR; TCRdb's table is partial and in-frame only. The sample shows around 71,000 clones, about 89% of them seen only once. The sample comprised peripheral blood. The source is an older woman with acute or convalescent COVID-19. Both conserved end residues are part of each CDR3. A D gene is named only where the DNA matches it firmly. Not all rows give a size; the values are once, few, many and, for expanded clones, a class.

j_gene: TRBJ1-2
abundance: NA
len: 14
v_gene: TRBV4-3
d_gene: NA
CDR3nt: TGCGCCAGCAGCCAAGCCCGGGACTTATATGGCTACACCTTC
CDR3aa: CASSQARDLYGYTF

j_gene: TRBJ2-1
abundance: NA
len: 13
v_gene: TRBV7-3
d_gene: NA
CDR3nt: TGTGCCAGCAGCTTAGAGCCGTCGGGTGAGCAGTTCTTC
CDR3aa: CASSLEPSGEQFF

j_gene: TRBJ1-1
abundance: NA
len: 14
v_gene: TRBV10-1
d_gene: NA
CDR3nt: TGCGCCAGCAGTGAAGCAGGGGAAGGAACTGAAGCTTTCTTT
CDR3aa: CASSEAGEGTEAFF

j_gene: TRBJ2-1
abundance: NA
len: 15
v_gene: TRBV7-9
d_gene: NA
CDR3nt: TGTGCCAGCAGCCCAGGCCGGACAGTTTACAATGAGCAGTTCTTC
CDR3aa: CASSPGRTVYNEQFF

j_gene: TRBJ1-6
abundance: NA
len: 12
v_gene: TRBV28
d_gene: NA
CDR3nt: TGTGCCACCGACAGTGCGGATTCACCCCTCCACTTT
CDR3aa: CATDSADSPLHF

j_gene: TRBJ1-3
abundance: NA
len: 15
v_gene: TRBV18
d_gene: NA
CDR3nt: TGTGCCAGCTCACCACAAAGCCTCTCTGGAAACACCATATATTTT
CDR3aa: CASSPQSLSGNTIYF

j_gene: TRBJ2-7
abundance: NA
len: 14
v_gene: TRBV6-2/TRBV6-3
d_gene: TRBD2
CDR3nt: TGTGCCAGCAGCCCGGGAGGACCTCCCTACGAGCAGTACTTC
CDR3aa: CASSPGGPPYEQYF

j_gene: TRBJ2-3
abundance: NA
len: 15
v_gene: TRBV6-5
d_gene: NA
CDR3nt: TGTGCCAGCAGTTACGGCGGGGTCGCAACAGATACGCAGTATTTT
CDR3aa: CASSYGGVATDTQYF

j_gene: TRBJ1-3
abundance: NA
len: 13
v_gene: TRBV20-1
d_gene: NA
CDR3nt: TGCAGTGCTAGTTTCAGGTCTGGAAACACCATATATTTT
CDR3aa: CSASFRSGNTIYF

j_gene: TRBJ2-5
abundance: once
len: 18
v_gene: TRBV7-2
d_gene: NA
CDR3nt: TGTGCCAGCAGCCAATATTTAGAGGGCCAGGGGAGTAGGAAGACCCAGTACTTC
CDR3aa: CASSQYLEGQGSRKTQYF

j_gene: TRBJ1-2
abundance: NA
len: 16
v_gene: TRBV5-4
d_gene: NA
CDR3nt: TGTGCCAGCAGGCCAGAAGGACAGATTGGAGTCTATGGCTACACCTTC
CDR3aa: CASRPEGQIGVYGYTF

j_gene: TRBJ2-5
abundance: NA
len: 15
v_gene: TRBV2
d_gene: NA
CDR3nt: TGTGCCAGCCAAGCCCGTTGGGGGGGCACAGAGACCCAGTACTTC
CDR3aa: CASQARWGGTETQYF

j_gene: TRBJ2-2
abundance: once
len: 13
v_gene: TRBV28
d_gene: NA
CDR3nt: TGTGCCAGCAGGACAGGTTGGGGCGGGGAGCTGTTTTTT
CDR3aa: CASRTGWGGELFF

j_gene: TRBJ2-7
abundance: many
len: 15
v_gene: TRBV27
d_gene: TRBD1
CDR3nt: TGTGCCAGCAGTTTATACCCGGGACAGGGGGACGAGCAGTACTTC
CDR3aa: CASSLYPGQGDEQYF

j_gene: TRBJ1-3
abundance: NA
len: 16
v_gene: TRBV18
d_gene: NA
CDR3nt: TGTGCCAGCTCACCCATGGGACTGCACTCTGGAAACACCATATATTTT
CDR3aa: CASSPMGLHSGNTIYF

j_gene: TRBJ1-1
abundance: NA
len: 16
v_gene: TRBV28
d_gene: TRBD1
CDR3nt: TGTGCCAGCATTCCCCAGGGCGGACAGGGTAGGACTGAAGCTTTCTTT
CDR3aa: CASIPQGGQGRTEAFF

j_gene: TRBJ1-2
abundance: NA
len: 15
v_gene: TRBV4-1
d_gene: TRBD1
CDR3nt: TGCGCCAGCAGCCAAGAGGAAGGACAGGGGCATGGCTACACCTTC
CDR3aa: CASSQEEGQGHGYTF

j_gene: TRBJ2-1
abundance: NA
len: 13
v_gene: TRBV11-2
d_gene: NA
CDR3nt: TGTGCCAGCAGCTTAGAGTTAGCCAATGAGCAGTTCTTC
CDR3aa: CASSLELANEQFF

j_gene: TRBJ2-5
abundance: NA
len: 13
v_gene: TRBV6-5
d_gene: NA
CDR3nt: TGTGCCAGCAGTCCGGGATACCAAGAGACCCAGTACTTC
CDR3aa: CASSPGYQETQYF

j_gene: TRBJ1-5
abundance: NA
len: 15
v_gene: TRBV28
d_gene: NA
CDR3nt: TGTGCCAGCAGGGTCCAGGGCGTAAGCAATCAGCCCCAGCATTTT
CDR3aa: CASRVQGVSNQPQHF

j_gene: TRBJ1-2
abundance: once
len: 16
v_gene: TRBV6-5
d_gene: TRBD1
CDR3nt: TGTGCCAGCAGTTACTTGGAGGGACAGGGGGTCTATGGCTACACCTTC
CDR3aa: CASSYLEGQGVYGYTF

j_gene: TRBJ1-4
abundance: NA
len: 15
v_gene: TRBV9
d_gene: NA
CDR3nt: TGTGCCAGCAGCGTACAGGGGACAACTAATGAAAAACTGTTTTTT
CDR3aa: CASSVQGTTNEKLFF

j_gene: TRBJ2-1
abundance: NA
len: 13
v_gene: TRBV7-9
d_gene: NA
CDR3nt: TGTGCCAGCAGCTTACCTAGCCGCTTGGAGCAGTTCTTC
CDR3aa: CASSLPSRLEQFF

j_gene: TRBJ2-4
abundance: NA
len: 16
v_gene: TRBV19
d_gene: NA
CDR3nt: TGTGCCAGTAGTACAGGACAACCGGGTACCAAAAACATTCAGTACTTC
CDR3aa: CASSTGQPGTKNIQYF

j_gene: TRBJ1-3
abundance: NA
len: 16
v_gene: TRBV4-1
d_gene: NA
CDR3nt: TGCGCCAGCAGCCAAGATTGGCAGGGTCCTGGAAACACCATATATTTT
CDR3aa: CASSQDWQGPGNTIYF

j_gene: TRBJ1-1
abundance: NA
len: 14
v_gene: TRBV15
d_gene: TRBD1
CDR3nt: TGTGCCACCAGCCGACAGGGAATTGGCACTGAAGCTTTCTTT
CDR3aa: CATSRQGIGTEAFF

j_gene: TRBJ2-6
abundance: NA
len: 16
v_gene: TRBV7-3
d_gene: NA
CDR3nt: TGTGCCAGCAGCACAGCACGATTCTCTGGGGCCAACGTCCTGACTTTC
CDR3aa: CASSTARFSGANVLTF

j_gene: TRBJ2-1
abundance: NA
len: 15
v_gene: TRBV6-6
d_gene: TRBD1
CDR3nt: TGTGCCAGCAGTTTGATACAGGGGGAGGCCAATGAGCAGTTCTTC
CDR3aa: CASSLIQGEANEQFF

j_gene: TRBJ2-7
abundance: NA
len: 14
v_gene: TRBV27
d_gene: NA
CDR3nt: TGTGCCAGCAAGAACGCAGGAAGCTCCTACGAGCAGTACTTC
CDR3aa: CASKNAGSSYEQYF

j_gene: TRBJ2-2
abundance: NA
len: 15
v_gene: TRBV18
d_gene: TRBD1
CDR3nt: TGTGCCAGCTCTCAGGGACAGAGTAACACCGGGGAGCTGTTTTTT
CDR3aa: CASSQGQSNTGELFF

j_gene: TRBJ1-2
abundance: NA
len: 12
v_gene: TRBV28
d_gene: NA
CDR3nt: TGTGCCAGCAGCCCAACTCACGGTGGCTACACCTTC
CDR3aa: CASSPTHGGYTF

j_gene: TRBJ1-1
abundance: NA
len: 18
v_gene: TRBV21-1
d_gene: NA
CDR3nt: TGTGCCAGCAGCAAAGGGACAGACCTACCAAGAATGAACACTGAAGCTTTCTTT
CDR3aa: CASSKGTDLPRMNTEAFF